Following are 32 T cell receptor beta chains from one sample sequenced in a study of graft-versus-host responses after intestinal transplantation. Repertoires were generated with immunoSEQ multiplex PCR, while TCRdb's copy carries only in-frame clones and drops some. This table has some 120,000 clones, approximately 92% appearing once. No antigens are known for them. The sequenced sample was unstimulated CD4+ T cells sorted from spleen or lymph node cells, obtained before transplant. These receptors originate from a human donor who was the organ donor for an intestinal transplant.

Written as DNA, the CDR3 is TGTGCCAGCAGTCCCAGGGTGGAGGACAAAAACATTCAGTACTTC. This translates into CASSPRVEDKNIQYF. This chain links TRBV28 with TRBJ2-4; D is perhaps TRBD1 or TRBD2 (5 bases each). From germline, CDR1 is MDHEN and CDR2 SYDVKM. V gave up 5 bases and J gave up 3 bases, with 14 bases separating them. The CDR3 sequence is 15 residues long.

This chain uses TRBV6-1 with TRBJ1-1; weak D call: TRBD1 (6 bases). V was trimmed by 7 bases and J by 5 bases, leaving 20 bases between them. The CDR3 is made up of 15 amino acids. The germline V gene has CDR1 MNHNS and CDR2 SASEGT. As DNA, the CDR3 is TGTGCCAGCATTCCCCGCGGGGGGGGCGCGACTGAAGCTTTCTTT. As protein: CASIPRGGGATEAFF.

V and J are TRBV28 and TRBJ2-5; 8 bases line up with TRBD2. CDR1 and CDR2 from the germline V gene are MDHEN and SYDVKM. V lost 4 bases to trimming and J lost 5 bases; unmatched junction nucleotides: 9. The length of the CDR3 is 15 residues. As DNA, the CDR3 is TGTGCCAGCAGTTCCCCTGCAGCGGGAGAGGAGACCCAGTACTTC. Its translation is CASSSPAAGEETQYF.

A word on this clone: The junction departs from germline at one end; a sequencing error may be responsible. Other DNA sequences in the sample encode the same CDR3. The chain links TRBV29-1 to TRBJ1-1; D gene ambiguous. This CDR3 is built from 13 residues. Germline CDR1 and CDR2: SQVTM and ANQGSEA. CDR3 sequence (DNA): TGCAGTGTTGAAGGGCCCGGCAGCCCGGAAGCTTTCTTT. It specifies CSVEGPGSPEAFF.

The J gene is TRBJ2-1, the V gene TRBV7-2, with 10 positions matching TRBD1. Germline-derived CDR1 and CDR2 are SGHTA and FQGNSA. The junction had 6 bases not matched to a gene; V was cut back by 4 bases and J by 0 bases. The CDR3 runs 17 residues. The CDR3 is CASSSRTGGYSYNEQFF. CDR3 sequence (DNA): TGTGCCAGCAGCTCCCGGACAGGGGGGTACTCCTACAATGAGCAGTTCTTC.

The chain uses TRBV30 and TRBJ1-2, with 11 bases lining up with TRBD1. V lost 4 bases to trimming and J lost 4 bases; unmatched junction nucleotides: 5. Germline assignment: CDR1 GTSNPN and CDR2 SVGIG (reference sequence). The CDR3 loop spans 14 amino acids. For the CDR3, the DNA is TGTGCCTGGACTCCCGGGACAGGGGGCTATGGCTACACCTTC. Translation: CAWTPGTGGYGYTF. Complete variable domain (other parts from reference TRBV30 and TRBJ1-2): SQTIHQWPATLVQPVGSPLSLECTVEGTSNPNLYWYRQAAGRGLQLLFYSVGIGQISSEVPQNLSASRPQDRQFILSSKKLLLSDSGFYLCAWTPGTGGYGYTFGSGTRLTVV.

The gene calls are TRBV18 and TRBJ1-2; D unclear. V was pared by 3 bases and J by 0 bases, with 14 bases between. CDR1 is KGHSH, CDR2 LQKENI, per germline. The CDR3 contains 16 residues. CDR3 in amino acids: CASSPTIDRANYGYTF. The CDR3 coding sequence is TGTGCCAGCTCACCTACTATCGATCGAGCTAACTATGGCTACACCTTC.

As concerns this clone: Other DNA sequences in this specimen translate into the identical CDR3. The chain links TRBV14 to TRBJ1-3; TRBD1 might be the D (5 bases). From germline, CDR1 is SGHDN and CDR2 FVKESK. Trimming removed 2 bases from V and 4 bases from J, with 12 bases in between. The CDR3 covers 15 residues. The DNA for the CDR3 is TGTGCCAGCAGCCAAAACCCAGGGCCCGGAAACACCATATATTTT. Translation: CASSQNPGPGNTIYF. Complete variable domain (other parts from reference TRBV14 and TRBJ1-3): EAGVTQFPSHSVIEKGQTVTLRCDPISGHDNLYWYRRVMGKEIKFLLHFVKESKQDESGMPNNRFLAERTGGTYSTLKVQPAELEDSGVYFCASSQNPGPGNTIYFGEGSWLTVV.

The genes are TRBV7-7 and TRBJ2-1, with D perhaps TRBD2 (6 bases). Per germline, CDR1 SSHAT and CDR2 FNYEAQ (reference sequence). The CDR3 length is 13 residues. Trimming pared 5 bases from V and 5 bases from J, leaving 10 bases between. CDR3 DNA: TGTGCCAGCAGCCGGGGACTGGACAATGAGCAGTTCTTC. Translating gives CASSRGLDNEQFF.

The chain joins TRBV5-4 to TRBJ2-1, with 7 bases lining up with TRBD2. The V and J ends lost 8 bases and 2 bases, in that order; junction bases with no gene match: 4. This CDR3 has 13 amino acids. The V gene's germline CDR1 is SGHNT and CDR2 YYREEE (reference sequence). The CDR3 nucleotides read TGTGCCAGTGCTAGCGGCGCCTACAATGAGCAGTTCTTC. Its protein is CASASGAYNEQFF.

This chain joins TRBV6-5 and TRBJ2-7, with D hard to call. V was pared by 6 bases and J by 0 bases, with 12 bases between. The germline V gene encodes CDR1 MNHEY and CDR2 SVGAGI. CDR3 size: 14 residues. As DNA, the CDR3 is TGTGCCAGCAGATTGGACGCAAACTCCTACGAGCAGTACTTC. As protein: CASRLDANSYEQYF.

For this clone: Other DNA sequences in the sample encode the same CDR3. The V gene is TRBV28, the J gene TRBJ1-1; 7 nucleotides match TRBD1. Germline V gene data show CDR1 as MDHEN and CDR2 as SYDVKM. V lost 5 bases to trimming and J lost 3 bases; unmatched junction nucleotides: 3. This CDR3 is built from 13 residues. The CDR3 reads CASSGQEHTEAFF. CDR3 in DNA: TGTGCCAGCAGTGGACAGGAGCACACTGAAGCTTTCTTT.

The chain links TRBV29-1 to TRBJ2-1; no clear D. The germline V gene encodes CDR1 SQVTM and CDR2 ANQGSEA. The ends were cut back, 1 base at V and 2 bases at J, with 3 bases in the middle. The CDR3 length is 12 residues. CDR3 nucleotides: TGCAGCGTTGAAGGGGCCTACAATGAGCAGTTCTTC. Translation gives CSVEGAYNEQFF.

This chain links TRBV9 with TRBJ1-2; the D is unclear. Germline V gene data show CDR1 as SGDLS and CDR2 as YYNGEE. V was cut by 4 bases and J by 4 bases, with 11 bases left in between. CDR3 length: 13 amino acids. CDR3 in amino acids: CASSRTEVYGYTF. Written as DNA, the CDR3 is TGTGCCAGCAGCCGGACGGAGGTCTATGGCTACACCTTC.

The chain recombines TRBV5-1 with TRBJ1-3, with TRBD1 matching over 12 bases. The CDR3 has 17 residues. The germline V gene encodes CDR1 SGHRS and CDR2 YFSETQ. Trimming removed 4 bases from V and 2 bases from J; junction bases left unmatched: 7. In nucleotides, the CDR3 is TGCGCCAGCAGCGTGGCAGGGACAGGGGGCACTGGAAACACCATATATTTT. Translation gives CASSVAGTGGTGNTIYF.

Comments on this clone: The same CDR3 can be traced to other DNA sequences in this sample. The chain uses TRBV18 and TRBJ1-5; D might be TRBD1 (5 bases). This CDR3 comprises 14 residues. Germline values: CDR1 KGHSH, CDR2 LQKENI. V was cut by 3 bases and J by 4 bases, with 10 bases left in between. This chain's CDR3 is CASSPGTGNQPQHF. The CDR3 nucleotides read TGTGCCAGCTCACCCGGGACGGGAAATCAGCCCCAGCATTTT.

The chain couples TRBV30 to TRBJ2-7; TRBD2 is a possible D gene (5 bases). This CDR3 is built from 14 residues. CDR1 GTSNPN and CDR2 SVGIG come from the germline V gene (reference sequence). Trimming removed 5 bases from V and 0 bases from J, with 14 bases in between. CDR3 coding DNA: TGTGCCTGGGCTCGTCCGGGATTCTCCTACGAGCAGTACTTC. Translation: CAWARPGFSYEQYF.

This chain connects TRBV25-1 to TRBJ2-6; D gene ambiguous. The V gene lost 3 bases and the J gene lost 0 bases, with 6 bases spanning the gap. The CDR3 length is 15 residues. Germline V gene data show CDR1 as MGHDK and CDR2 as SYGVNS. CDR3 nucleotide sequence: TGTGCCAGCAGTGAGACCTACTCTGGGGCCAACGTCCTGACTTTC. Its protein is CASSETYSGANVLTF.

This clone was found once. J is TRBJ2-7 and V is TRBV7-9; 10 nucleotides agree with TRBD1. The germline gives CDR1 SEHNR, CDR2 FQNEAQ (reference sequence). V was clipped by 5 bases and J by 2 bases; unmatched bases: 6. The CDR3 consists of 15 residues. CDR3 bases: TGTGCCAGCAGCCCTGGGACAGGGGCCCCCTACGAGCAGTACTTC. Residues: CASSPGTGAPYEQYF.

The V gene is TRBV5-1, the J gene TRBJ2-3; 8 bases are a match to TRBD2. In germline, CDR1 is SGHRS, CDR2 YFSETQ. The CDR3 loop spans 16 amino acids. Trimming at V came to 0 bases and at J to 5 bases, leaving 8 bases not matched to a gene. The CDR3 DNA reads TGCGCCAGCAGCTTGGTTGCGGGAGGAGGAGGAGATACGCAGTATTTT. This encodes CASSLVAGGGGDTQYF.

This chain connects TRBV7-2 to TRBJ2-5; D is uncertain. Germline V gene sequence: CDR1 SGHTA, CDR2 FQGNSA. Trimming pared 0 bases from V and 1 base from J, leaving 9 bases between. The CDR3 runs 15 residues. The CDR3 loop is CASSLAFWIQETQYF. DNA for the CDR3: TGTGCCAGCAGCTTAGCTTTCTGGATCCAAGAGACCCAGTACTTC.

The gene calls are TRBV5-4 and TRBJ1-1; unclear D gene. The CDR3 runs to 14 residues. The germline gives CDR1 SGHNT, CDR2 YYREEE (reference sequence). The V and J ends lost 4 bases and 5 bases respectively, with 15 bases between them. CDR3 protein: CASSLQVGETEAFF. The CDR3 DNA follows: TGTGCCAGCAGCCTGCAGGTCGGGGAAACTGAAGCTTTCTTT.

This clone occurred a few times. V is TRBV5-1 and J is TRBJ2-1; 12 bases match TRBD2. CDR3 length: 16 residues. Germline trimming cut 6 bases from V and 6 bases from J; bases unmatched to any gene: 10. Germline values: CDR1 SGHRS, CDR2 YFSETQ. The CDR3 coding sequence is TGCGCCAGCAAGGGACTAGCGGGCCTACCCTCCAATGAGCAGTTCTTC. This translates into CASKGLAGLPSNEQFF.

This clone has only a few counts. This chain uses TRBV7-2 with TRBJ2-7; the match to TRBD2 covers 12 bases. After removal of 5 bases from V and 5 bases from J, the junction contained 7 bases not matched to a gene. This CDR3 has 15 amino acids. CDR1 is SGHTA, CDR2 FQGNSA, per germline. CDR3 region: CASSLLAGGSNEQYF. The CDR3 coding sequence is TGTGCCAGCAGCCTACTAGCGGGAGGTTCGAACGAGCAGTACTTC. Using reference TRBV7-2 and TRBJ2-7 for the parts outside the CDR3, the full variable domain is GAGVSQSPSNKVTEKGKDVELRCDPISGHTALYWYRQSLGQGLEFLIYFQGNSAPDKSGLPSDRFSAERTGGSVSTLTIQRTQQEDSAVYLCASSLLAGGSNEQYFGPGTRLTVT.

This chain joins TRBV10-3 and TRBJ1-3, with a possible D match to TRBD1 (6 bases). Germline V gives CDR1 ENHRY, CDR2 SYGVKD. CDR3 size: 17 residues. V was clipped by 2 bases and J by 0 bases, with 14 bases between them. CDR3 protein: CAISETEQGSSGNTIYF. For the CDR3, the DNA is TGTGCCATCAGTGAGACCGAACAGGGCTCCTCTGGAAACACCATATATTTT.

The chain uses TRBV30 and TRBJ1-1, with D maybe TRBD1 (5 bases). The CDR3 sequence is 19 residues long. The V gene lost 2 bases and the J gene lost 4 bases, with 29 bases spanning the gap. CDR1 and CDR2 from the germline V gene are GTSNPN and SVGIG (reference sequence). The CDR3: CAWSPAKIPGLRWGTEAFF. DNA of the CDR3: TGTGCCTGGAGTCCAGCCAAAATCCCGGGACTCAGATGGGGCACTGAAGCTTTCTTT. The full variable domain, with the rest looked up from reference TRBV30 and TRBJ1-1, is SQTIHQWPATLVQPVGSPLSLECTVEGTSNPNLYWYRQAAGRGLQLLFYSVGIGQISSEVPQNLSASRPQDRQFILSSKKLLLSDSGFYLCAWSPAKIPGLRWGTEAFFGQGTRLTVV.

The chain employs TRBV6-5 and TRBJ1-5; 7 nucleotides agree with TRBD1. The length of the CDR3 is 15 residues. Germline CDR1 is MNHEY and CDR2 is SVGAGI. Germline trimming cut 2 bases from V and 1 base from J; bases unmatched to any gene: 2. CDR3 in amino acids: CASSYEGASNQPQHF. The CDR3 DNA reads TGTGCCAGCAGTTACGAGGGGGCAAGCAATCAGCCCCAGCATTTT.

This clone has a single count. This chain connects TRBV9 to TRBJ2-7; no reliable D call. This CDR3 has 14 amino acids. The germline gives CDR1 SGDLS, CDR2 YYNGEE. V shed 3 bases and J shed 2 bases, with 12 bases lying between them. Here the CDR3 reads CASSARASTYEQYF. CDR3 in DNA: TGTGCCAGCAGCGCCCGGGCTTCAACCTACGAGCAGTACTTC.

This chain connects TRBV5-1 to TRBJ1-1; 9 nucleotides match TRBD1. V lost 3 bases, J lost 1 base, and 7 bases stayed unmatched. CDR1 is SGHRS, CDR2 YFSETQ, per germline. The CDR3 covers 16 residues. CDR3 residues: CASSSGTGKSNTEAFF. The CDR3 DNA follows: TGCGCCAGCAGCTCCGGGACAGGGAAGTCGAACACTGAAGCTTTCTTT.

The V and J genes are TRBV15 and TRBJ2-1; D may be TRBD1 or TRBD2 (5 bases each). CDR3 size: 15 residues. Trimming left V 1 base short and J 0 bases short, with 7 bases between. Germline CDR1 is LNHNV and CDR2 is YYDKDF (reference sequence). The CDR3 is CATSRAGTSYNEQFF. CDR3 in DNA: TGTGCCACCAGCAGAGCGGGGACCTCCTACAATGAGCAGTTCTTC. Drawing the rest from reference TRBV15 and TRBJ2-1, the complete variable domain is DAMVIQNPRYQVTQFGKPVTLSCSQTLNHNVMYWYQQKSSQAPKLLFHYYDKDFNNEADTPDNFQSRRPNTSFCFLDIRSPGLGDTAMYLCATSRAGTSYNEQFFGPGTRLTVL.

This chain joins TRBV6-6 and TRBJ1-3; a weak D match, TRBD1 (6 bases). Germline lookup yields CDR1 MNHNY and CDR2 SVGAGI (reference sequence). Trimming removed 2 bases from V and 4 bases from J, with 12 bases in between. This CDR3 spans 15 amino acids. Written as DNA, the CDR3 is TGTGCCAGCAGTTACCTCACCGGGACAGGAAACACCATATATTTT. Translation gives CASSYLTGTGNTIYF.

This clone has only one observation. V and J are TRBV7-2 and TRBJ1-5, with D perhaps TRBD1 (6 bases). This CDR3 contains 16 residues. Deletions cut 5 bases from V and 1 base from J, with 15 bases between. Germline V lookup: CDR1 SGHTA, CDR2 FQGNSA. The CDR3 loop reads CASSALEGGSNQPQHF. CDR3 nucleotides: TGTGCCAGCAGCGCGCTAGAGGGGGGCAGCAATCAGCCCCAGCATTTT. Combining the CDR3 with reference TRBV7-2 and TRBJ1-5 gives the whole variable domain GAGVSQSPSNKVTEKGKDVELRCDPISGHTALYWYRQSLGQGLEFLIYFQGNSAPDKSGLPSDRFSAERTGGSVSTLTIQRTQQEDSAVYLCASSALEGGSNQPQHFGDGTRLSIL.